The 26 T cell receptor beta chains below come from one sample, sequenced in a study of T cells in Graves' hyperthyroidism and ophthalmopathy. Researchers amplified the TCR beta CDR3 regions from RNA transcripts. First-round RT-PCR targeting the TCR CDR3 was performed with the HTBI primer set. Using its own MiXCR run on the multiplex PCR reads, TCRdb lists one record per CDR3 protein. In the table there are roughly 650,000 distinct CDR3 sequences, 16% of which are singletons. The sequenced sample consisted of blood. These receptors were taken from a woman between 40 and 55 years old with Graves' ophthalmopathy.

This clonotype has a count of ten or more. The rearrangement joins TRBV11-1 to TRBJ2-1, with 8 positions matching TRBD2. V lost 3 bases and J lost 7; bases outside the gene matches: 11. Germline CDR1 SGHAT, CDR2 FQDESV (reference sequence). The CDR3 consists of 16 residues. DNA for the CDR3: TGTGCCAGCAGCTTCCAGCGGGAGAGGGTTGGAAATGAGCAGTTCTTC. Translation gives CASSFQRERVGNEQFF.

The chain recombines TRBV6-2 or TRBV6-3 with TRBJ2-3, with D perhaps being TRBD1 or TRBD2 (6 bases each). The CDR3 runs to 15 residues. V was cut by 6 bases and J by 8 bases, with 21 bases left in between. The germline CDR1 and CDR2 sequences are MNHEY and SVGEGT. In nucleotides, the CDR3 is TGTGCCAGCAGAGAGAGGACCGGGGGCTGGGGTACGCAGTATTTT. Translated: CASRERTGGWGTQYF.

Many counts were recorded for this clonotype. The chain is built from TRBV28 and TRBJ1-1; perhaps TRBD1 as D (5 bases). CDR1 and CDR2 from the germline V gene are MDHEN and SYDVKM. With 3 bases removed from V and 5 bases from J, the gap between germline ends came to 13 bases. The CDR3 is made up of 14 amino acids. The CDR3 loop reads CASSFRGMGTEAFF. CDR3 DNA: TGTGCCAGCAGTTTTCGGGGGATGGGGACTGAAGCTTTCTTT.

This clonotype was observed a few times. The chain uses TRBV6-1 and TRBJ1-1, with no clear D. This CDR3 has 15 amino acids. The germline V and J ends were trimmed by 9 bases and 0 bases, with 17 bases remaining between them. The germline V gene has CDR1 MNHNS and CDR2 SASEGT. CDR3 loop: CASGGRVPMNTEAFF. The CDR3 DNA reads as TGTGCCAGTGGAGGGAGGGTCCCCATGAACACTGAAGCTTTCTTT.

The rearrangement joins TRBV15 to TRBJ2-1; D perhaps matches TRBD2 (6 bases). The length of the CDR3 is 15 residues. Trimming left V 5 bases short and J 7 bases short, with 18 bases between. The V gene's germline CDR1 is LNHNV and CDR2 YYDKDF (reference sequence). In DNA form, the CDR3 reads TGTGCCACCAGCTCTGGGACTCTCACCAAGAATGAGCAGTTCTTC. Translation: CATSSGTLTKNEQFF.

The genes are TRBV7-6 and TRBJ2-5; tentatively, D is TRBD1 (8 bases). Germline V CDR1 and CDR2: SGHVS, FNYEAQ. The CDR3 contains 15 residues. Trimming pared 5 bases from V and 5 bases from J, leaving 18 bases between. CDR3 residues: CASSTRTGRVETQYF. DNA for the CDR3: TGTGCCAGCAGCACCAGGACAGGGAGGGTTGAGACCCAGTACTTC.

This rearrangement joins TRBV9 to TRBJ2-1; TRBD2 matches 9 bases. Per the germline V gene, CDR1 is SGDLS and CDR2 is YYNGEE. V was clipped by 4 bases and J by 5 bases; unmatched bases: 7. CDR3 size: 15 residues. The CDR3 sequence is CASSPLAGNHNEQFF. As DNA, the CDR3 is TGTGCCAGCAGCCCGCTAGCGGGGAATCACAATGAGCAGTTCTTC.

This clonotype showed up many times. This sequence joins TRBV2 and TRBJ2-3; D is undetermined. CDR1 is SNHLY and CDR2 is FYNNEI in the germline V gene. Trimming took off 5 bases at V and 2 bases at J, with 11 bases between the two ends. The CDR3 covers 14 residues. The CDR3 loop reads CASSYQFDTDTQYF. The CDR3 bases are TGTGCCAGCAGTTATCAGTTCGACACAGATACGCAGTATTTT.

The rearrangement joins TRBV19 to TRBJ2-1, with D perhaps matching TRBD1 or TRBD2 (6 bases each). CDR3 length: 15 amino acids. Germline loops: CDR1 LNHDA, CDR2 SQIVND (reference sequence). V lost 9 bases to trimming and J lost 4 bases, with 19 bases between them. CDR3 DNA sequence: TGTGCCAGCCAAGCTCTAGGAGGGGGATACAATGAGCAGTTCTTC. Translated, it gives CASQALGGGYNEQFF.

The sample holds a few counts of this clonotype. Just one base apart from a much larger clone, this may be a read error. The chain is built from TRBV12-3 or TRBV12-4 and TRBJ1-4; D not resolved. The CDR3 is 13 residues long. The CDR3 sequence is CASSLTAEEKPFF. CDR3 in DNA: TGTGCCAGCAGTTTGACGGCGGAAGAAAAACCGTTTTTT.

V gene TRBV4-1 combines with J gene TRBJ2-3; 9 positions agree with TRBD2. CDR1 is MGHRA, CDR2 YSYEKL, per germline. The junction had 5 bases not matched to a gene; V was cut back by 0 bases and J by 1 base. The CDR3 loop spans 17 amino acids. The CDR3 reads CASSQELVAGGTDTQYF. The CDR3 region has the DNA TGCGCCAGCAGCCAAGAATTGGTAGCGGGGGGCACAGATACGCAGTATTTT.

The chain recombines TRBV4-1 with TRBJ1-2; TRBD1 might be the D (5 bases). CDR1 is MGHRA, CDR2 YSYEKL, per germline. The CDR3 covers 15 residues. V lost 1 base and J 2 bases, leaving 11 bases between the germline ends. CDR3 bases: TGCGCCAGCAGCCAAGTAGGCGACAGCAACTATGGCTACACCTTC. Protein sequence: CASSQVGDSNYGYTF.

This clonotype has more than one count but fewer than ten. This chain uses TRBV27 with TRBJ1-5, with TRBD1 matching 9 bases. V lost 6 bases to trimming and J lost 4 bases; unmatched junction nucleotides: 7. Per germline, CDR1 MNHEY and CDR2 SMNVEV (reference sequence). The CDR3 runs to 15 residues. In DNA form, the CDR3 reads TGTGCCAGCAGCTTCACCGGGACAGGGAATCAGCCCCAGCATTTT. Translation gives CASSFTGTGNQPQHF.

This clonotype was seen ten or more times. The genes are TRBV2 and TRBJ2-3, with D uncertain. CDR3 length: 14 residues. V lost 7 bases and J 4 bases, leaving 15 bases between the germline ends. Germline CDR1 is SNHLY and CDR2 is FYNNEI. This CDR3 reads CASTGDPRADTQYF. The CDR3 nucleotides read TGTGCCAGCACAGGAGACCCGCGCGCAGATACGCAGTATTTT.

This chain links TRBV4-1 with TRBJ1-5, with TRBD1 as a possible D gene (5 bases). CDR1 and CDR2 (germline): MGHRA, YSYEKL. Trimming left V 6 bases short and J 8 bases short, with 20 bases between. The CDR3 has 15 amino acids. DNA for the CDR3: TGCGCCAGCAGACTTACGGGGGACCTCTATAAGCCCCAGCATTTT. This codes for CASRLTGDLYKPQHF.

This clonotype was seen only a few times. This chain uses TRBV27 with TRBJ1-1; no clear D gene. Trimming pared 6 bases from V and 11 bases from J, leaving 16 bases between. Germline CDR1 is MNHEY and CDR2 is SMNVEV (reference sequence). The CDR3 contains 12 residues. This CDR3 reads CASRNGLERAFF. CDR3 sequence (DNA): TGTGCCAGCAGAAACGGATTAGAACGGGCTTTCTTT.

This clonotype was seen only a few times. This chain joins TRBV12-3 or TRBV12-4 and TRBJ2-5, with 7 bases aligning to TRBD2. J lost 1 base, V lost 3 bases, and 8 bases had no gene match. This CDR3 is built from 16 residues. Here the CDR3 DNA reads TGTGCCAGCAGTTTCTGGGCTAGCGGAGCCCAAGAGACCCAGTACTTC. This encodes CASSFWASGAQETQYF.

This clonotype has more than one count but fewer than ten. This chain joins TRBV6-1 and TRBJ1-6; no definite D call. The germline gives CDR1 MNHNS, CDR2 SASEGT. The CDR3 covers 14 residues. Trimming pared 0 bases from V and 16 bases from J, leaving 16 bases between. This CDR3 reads CASSEANGGPGLHF. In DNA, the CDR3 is TGTGCCAGCAGTGAAGCGAACGGAGGCCCGGGACTCCACTTT.

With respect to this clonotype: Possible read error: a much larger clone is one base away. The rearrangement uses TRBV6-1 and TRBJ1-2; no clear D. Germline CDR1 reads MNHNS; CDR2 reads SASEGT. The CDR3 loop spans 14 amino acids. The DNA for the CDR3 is TGTGTCAGCAGTGAGCGGGCCGGGATTGAGGGCTACACCTTC. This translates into CVSSERAGIEGYTF.

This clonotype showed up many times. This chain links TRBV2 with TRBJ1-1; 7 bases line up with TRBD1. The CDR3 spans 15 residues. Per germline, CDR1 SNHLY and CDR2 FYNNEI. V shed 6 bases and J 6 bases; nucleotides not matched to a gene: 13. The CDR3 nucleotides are TGTGCCAGCAGCGGAACGGGACAGTTGTACCCTGAAGCTTTCTTT. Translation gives CASSGTGQLYPEAFF.

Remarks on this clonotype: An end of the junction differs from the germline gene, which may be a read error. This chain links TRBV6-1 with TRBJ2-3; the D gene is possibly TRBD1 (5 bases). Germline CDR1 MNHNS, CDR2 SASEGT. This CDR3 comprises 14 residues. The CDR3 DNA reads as TGTGCCAGCAGTGATTTCCGGCCGACAGATACGCAGTGTTTT. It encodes CASSDFRPTDTQCF.

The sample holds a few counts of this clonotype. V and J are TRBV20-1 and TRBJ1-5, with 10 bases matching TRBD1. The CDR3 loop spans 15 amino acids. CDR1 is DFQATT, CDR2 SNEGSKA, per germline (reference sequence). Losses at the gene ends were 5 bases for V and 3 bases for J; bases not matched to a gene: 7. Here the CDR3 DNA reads TGCAGTGCTGGCTCCGGGACAGGGGCCAATCAGCCCCAGCATTTT. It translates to CSAGSGTGANQPQHF.

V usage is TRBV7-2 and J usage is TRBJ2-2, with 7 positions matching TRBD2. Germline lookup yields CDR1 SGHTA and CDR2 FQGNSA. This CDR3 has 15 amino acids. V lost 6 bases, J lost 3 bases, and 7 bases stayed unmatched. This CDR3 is CASREVAGDTGELFF. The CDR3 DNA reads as TGTGCCAGCAGGGAGGTGGCGGGAGACACCGGGGAGCTGTTTTTT.

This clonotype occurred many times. The CDR3 nucleotides are TGTGCCAGCAGTGCCGGGACTTCGAACACCGGGGAGCTGTTTTTT. Translated: CASSAGTSNTGELFF. The genes are TRBV6-1 and TRBJ2-2; a weak D match, TRBD2 (6 bases). The germline V gene has CDR1 MNHNS and CDR2 SASEGT. The length of the CDR3 is 15 residues. The V end lost 4 bases, the J end lost 0 bases, and 9 bases lay between the germline ends.

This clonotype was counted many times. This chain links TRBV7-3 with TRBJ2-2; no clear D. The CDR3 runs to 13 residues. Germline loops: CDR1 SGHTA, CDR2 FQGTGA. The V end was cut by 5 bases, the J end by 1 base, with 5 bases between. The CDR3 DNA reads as TGTGCCAGCAGCCGACAGAACACCGGGGAGCTGTTTTTT. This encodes CASSRQNTGELFF.

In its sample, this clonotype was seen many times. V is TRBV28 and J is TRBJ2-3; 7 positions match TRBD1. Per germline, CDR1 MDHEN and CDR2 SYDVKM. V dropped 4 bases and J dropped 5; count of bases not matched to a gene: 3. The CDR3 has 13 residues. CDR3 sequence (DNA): TGTGCCAGCAGTTGGCAGGGGGTAGATACGCAGTATTTT. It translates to CASSWQGVDTQYF. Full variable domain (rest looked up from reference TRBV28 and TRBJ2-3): DVKVTQSSRYLVKRTGEKVFLECVQDMDHENMFWYRQDPGLGLRLIYFSYDVKMKEKGDIPEGYSVSREKKERFSLILESASTNQTSMYLCASSWQGVDTQYFGPGTRLTVL.